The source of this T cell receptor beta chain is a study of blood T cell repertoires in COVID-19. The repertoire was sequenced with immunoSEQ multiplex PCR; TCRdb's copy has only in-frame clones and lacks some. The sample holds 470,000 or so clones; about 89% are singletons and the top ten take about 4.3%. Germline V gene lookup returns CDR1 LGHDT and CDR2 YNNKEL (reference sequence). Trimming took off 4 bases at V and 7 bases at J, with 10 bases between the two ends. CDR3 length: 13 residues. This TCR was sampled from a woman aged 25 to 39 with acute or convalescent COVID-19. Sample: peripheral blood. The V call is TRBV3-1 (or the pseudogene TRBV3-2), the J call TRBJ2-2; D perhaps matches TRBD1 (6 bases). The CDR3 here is CASSPRGVGELFF. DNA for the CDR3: TGTGCCAGCAGCCCCAGGGGTGTCGGGGAGCTGTTTTTT.